The 30 T cell receptor beta chains in this list originate from one sample, sequenced in a study of cytomegalovirus exposure and HLA in healthy donors. The PCR employed 60 Vbeta primers together with 13 Jbeta primers. Clones were read by immunoSEQ multiplex PCR, and TCRdb kept only the in-frame ones, dropping some. The data show 90,000 to 140,000 clones, with 75% to 85% seen just once and roughly 1.9% held by the top ten. The sequenced sample consisted of PBMCs. These receptors originate from a man between 25 and 39 years old in good health and CMV-seronegative.

The chain links TRBV5-1 to TRBJ1-2, with TRBD1 matching over 8 bases. Trimming removed 5 bases from V and 3 bases from J; junction bases left unmatched: 15. In germline, CDR1 is SGHRS, CDR2 YFSETQ. CDR3 size: 17 residues. CDR3 residues: CASSSTGAILGDYGYTF. The CDR3 nucleotides are TGCGCCAGCAGTTCGACAGGGGCCATATTAGGTGACTATGGCTACACCTTC.

The V and J genes are TRBV5-1 and TRBJ2-5; TRBD1 matches 7 bases. There are 15 residues in the CDR3. The V segment lost 4 bases and the J segment 9 bases; nucleotides outside the gene matches: 15. The germline CDR1 and CDR2 sequences are SGHRS and YFSETQ. CDR3 sequence (DNA): TGCGCCAGCAGCCCCGGGACAGCAGCCCTGGGGGCCCAGTACTTC. Translated: CASSPGTAALGAQYF.

The CDR3 sequence: CASSGPTKTGTHEQYF. The CDR3 coding sequence is TGTGCCAGCAGTGGGCCCACAAAGACAGGGACCCACGAGCAGTACTTC. The rearrangement uses TRBV6-1 and TRBJ2-7, with 7 bases matching TRBD1. This CDR3 is built from 16 residues. The V gene's germline CDR1 is MNHNS and CDR2 SASEGT. With V trimmed by 4 bases and J by 5 bases, 14 bases remained unmatched.

The rearrangement links TRBV6-6 to TRBJ2-5; the D gene is possibly TRBD2 (7 bases). The J call is uncertain, as TRBJ2-7 better fits the DNA end. Germline lookup yields CDR1 MNHNY and CDR2 SVGAGI (reference sequence). This CDR3 comprises 12 residues. This chain's CDR3 is CASSTGRGEQYF. In nucleotides, the CDR3 is TGTGCCAGCAGTACAGGGAGGGGCGAGCAGTACTTC.

The rearrangement links TRBV7-2 to TRBJ2-5; TRBD2 aligns across 7 bases. The better agreement between TRBJ2-7 and the DNA end casts doubt on the J call. The CDR3 has 14 residues. Germline CDR1 reads SGHTA; CDR2 reads FQGNSA. The DNA of the CDR3 is TGTGCCAGCAGCGCGGGACTAAGGGGCTTCGAGCAGTACTTC. It is translated as CASSAGLRGFEQYF.

V usage is TRBV7-8 and J usage is TRBJ2-5; no clear D. Matching the DNA end better, TRBJ2-7 makes the J call doubtful. There are 15 residues in the CDR3. Germline CDR1 SGHVS, CDR2 FQNEAQ. CDR3 protein: CASSLGAGSTYEQYF. In nucleotides, the CDR3 is TGTGCCAGCAGCTTAGGGGCAGGATCTACCTACGAGCAGTACTTC.

V gene TRBV19 combines with J gene TRBJ1-4; TRBD1 is a possible D gene (5 bases). Germline V gives CDR1 LNHDA, CDR2 SQIVND (reference sequence). The CDR3 loop spans 14 amino acids. V lost 3 bases to trimming and J lost 5 bases, with 10 bases between them. CDR3 DNA sequence: TGTGCCAGTAGTATGCAGGGAAGGAATGAAAAACTGTTTTTT. Its protein product is CASSMQGRNEKLFF.

The chain employs TRBV5-1 and TRBJ2-3; TRBD2 matches at 9 bases. The germline V gene has CDR1 SGHRS and CDR2 YFSETQ. The trim removed 6 bases at V and 4 bases at J, leaving 15 bases unmatched. The CDR3 runs to 17 residues. The CDR3 DNA sequence: TGCGCCAGCAAATTGGATAGCGGGAGTACCCCCCCAGATACGCAGTATTTT. Its translation is CASKLDSGSTPPDTQYF. The whole variable domain, filled in from reference TRBV5-1 and TRBJ2-3, reads KAGVTQTPRYLIKTRGQQVTLSCSPISGHRSVSWYQQTPGQGLQFLFEYFSETQRNKGNFPGRFSGRQFSNSRSEMNVSTLELGDSALYLCASKLDSGSTPPDTQYFGPGTRLTVL.

The chain joins TRBV7-6 to TRBJ1-1, with D hard to call. CDR3 length equals 13 residues. Trimming left V 3 bases short and J 0 bases short, with 5 bases between. The V gene's germline CDR1 is SGHVS and CDR2 FNYEAQ. CDR3 coding DNA: TGTGCCAGCAGCTTCGCAGTGAACACTGAAGCTTTCTTT. It yields the protein CASSFAVNTEAFF.

The chain has TRBV4-1 and TRBJ2-4, with a possible D match to TRBD2 (5 bases). Per the germline V gene, CDR1 is MGHRA and CDR2 is YSYEKL. Trimming took 0 bases from V and 0 from J, leaving 9 bases between them. The CDR3 runs to 16 residues. In nucleotides, the CDR3 is TGCGCCAGCAGCCAAGATGAGGCGGGAGCCAAAAACATTCAGTACTTC. It specifies CASSQDEAGAKNIQYF.

This chain joins TRBV2 and TRBJ1-3, with D hard to call. The germline CDR1 and CDR2 sequences are SNHLY and FYNNEI. This CDR3 is 14 amino acids long. V was shortened by 4 bases and J by 0 bases, with 7 bases between the two germline ends. CDR3 in amino acids: CASSAGISGNTIYF. CDR3 bases: TGTGCCAGCAGTGCTGGCATCTCTGGAAACACCATATATTTT.

The CDR3 nucleotides are TGTGCCAGTAGCCTCCCGTGGGCGGGAGCGAACACCGGGGAGCTGTTTTTT. This gives the protein CASSLPWAGANTGELFF. The chain combines TRBV19 with TRBJ2-2, with 7 positions matching TRBD2. CDR3 length: 17 residues. Trimming at V came to 6 bases and at J to 0 bases, leaving 10 bases not matched to a gene. Germline V gene data show CDR1 as LNHDA and CDR2 as SQIVND (reference sequence).

Regarding this clone: Relative to the germline gene, one junction end is altered; a read error may explain this. The chain joins TRBV7-8 to TRBJ2-7, with D maybe TRBD2 (6 bases). This CDR3 has 14 amino acids. Germline assignment: CDR1 SGHVS and CDR2 FQNEAQ. CDR3 sequence reads: CASTLGRLAPEQYF. Here the CDR3 DNA reads TGTGCCAGCACCTTAGGTCGGCTAGCGCCCGAGCAGTACTTC.

The chain has TRBV9 and TRBJ1-1; D gene uncertain. The CDR3 runs 14 residues. V dropped 3 bases and J dropped 1 base, with 10 bases sitting between them. Germline V lookup: CDR1 SGDLS, CDR2 YYNGEE. The CDR3 is CASSEQLKNTEAFF. The CDR3 DNA follows: TGTGCCAGCAGCGAACAGCTCAAGAACACTGAAGCTTTCTTT.

The rearrangement links TRBV12-5 to TRBJ1-6; D is unclear. This CDR3 spans 12 amino acids. Germline V gene lookup returns CDR1 LGHNT and CDR2 FRNRAP. Trimming took off 2 bases at V and 12 bases at J, with 8 bases between the two ends. DNA for the CDR3: TGTGCTAGTGGTTTGAGCCCGAAACCCCTCCACTTT. Protein: CASGLSPKPLHF.

V gene TRBV7-8 combines with J gene TRBJ2-7, with 7 positions matching TRBD1. The V segment lost 5 bases and the J segment 5 bases; nucleotides outside the gene matches: 12. Per germline, CDR1 SGHVS and CDR2 FQNEAQ. The CDR3 is 15 amino acids. The CDR3 region is CASSLGQGVVHEQYF. The CDR3 nucleotides read TGTGCCAGCAGCCTCGGGCAGGGGGTCGTCCACGAGCAGTACTTC.

The chain couples TRBV5-1 to TRBJ2-7; 8 bases line up with TRBD2. CDR1 is SGHRS, CDR2 YFSETQ, per germline. The trim removed 6 bases at V and 0 bases at J, leaving 8 bases unmatched. The length of the CDR3 is 15 residues. For the CDR3, the DNA is TGCGCCAGCACTCAATATAGCGGGGCCTCCTACGAGCAGTACTTC. Translating gives CASTQYSGASYEQYF.

V usage is TRBV27 and J usage is TRBJ2-1; 11 bases agree with TRBD2. Unmatched junction bases numbered 4, after V lost 2 bases and J lost 4 bases. CDR3 size: 16 residues. CDR1 is MNHEY, CDR2 SMNVEV, per germline (reference sequence). Here the CDR3 reads CASSLGGLAEYNEQFF. The CDR3 DNA sequence: TGTGCCAGCAGTTTAGGGGGACTAGCGGAGTACAATGAGCAGTTCTTC.

V usage is TRBV2 and J usage is TRBJ2-5; a possible D gene is TRBD2 (5 bases). Germline V gives CDR1 SNHLY, CDR2 FYNNEI. V shed 7 bases and J shed 6 bases, with 15 bases lying between them. The CDR3 contains 13 residues. The CDR3 reads CASTPGWRQTQYF. In DNA, the CDR3 is TGTGCCAGCACGCCGGGTTGGAGGCAGACCCAGTACTTC. Supplemented by reference TRBV2 and TRBJ2-5, the full variable domain reads EPEVTQTPSHQVTQMGQEVILRCVPISNHLYFYWYRQILGQKVEFLVSFYNNEISEKSEIFDDQFSVERPDGSNFTLKIRSTKLEDSAMYFCASTPGWRQTQYFGPGTRLLVL.

This chain joins TRBV18 and TRBJ1-1; tentatively, D is TRBD1 (6 bases). V lost 1 base to trimming and J lost 0 bases, with 9 bases between them. Germline CDR1 reads KGHSH; CDR2 reads LQKENI. The CDR3 totals 15 residues. In DNA, the CDR3 is TGTGCCAGCTCACCACGGCAGGGGATGAACACTGAAGCTTTCTTT. It specifies CASSPRQGMNTEAFF.

This rearrangement joins TRBV18 to TRBJ2-3; D gene ambiguous. The CDR3 has 13 residues. CDR1 KGHSH and CDR2 LQKENI come from the germline V gene. The V and J ends lost 2 bases and 6 bases respectively, with 9 bases between them. CDR3 protein: CASSPERDDTQYF. In nucleotides, the CDR3 is TGTGCCAGCTCACCAGAGAGAGATGATACGCAGTATTTT.

The chain combines TRBV5-1 with TRBJ2-5, with 9 bases matching TRBD2. CDR3 length: 17 residues. The germline gives CDR1 SGHRS, CDR2 YFSETQ. Germline trimming cut 0 bases from V and 2 bases from J; bases unmatched to any gene: 8. The CDR3 spells CASSLAGLAGKQETQYF. For the CDR3, the DNA is TGCGCCAGCAGCTTGGCCGGGCTAGCGGGGAAACAAGAGACCCAGTACTTC.

The rearrangement links TRBV28 to TRBJ1-2; 7 nucleotides agree with TRBD1. Germline V gives CDR1 MDHEN, CDR2 SYDVKM. The CDR3 covers 14 residues. V lost 2 bases to trimming and J lost 6 bases; unmatched junction nucleotides: 6. The CDR3 coding sequence is TGTGCCAGCAGTTTACTGACAGGGACGGATGGCTACACCTTC. Its protein product is CASSLLTGTDGYTF.

The chain couples TRBV9 to TRBJ2-3; 10 bases match TRBD2. The ends lost 3 bases at V and 0 bases at J; junction bases unmatched: 16. There are 20 residues in the CDR3. Per germline, CDR1 SGDLS and CDR2 YYNGEE. The CDR3 spells CASSATSTLAGDRSTDTQYF. The CDR3 DNA is TGTGCCAGCAGCGCGACGTCCACCCTAGCGGGAGACCGTAGCACAGATACGCAGTATTTT.

The rearrangement joins TRBV9 to TRBJ2-1; weak D call: TRBD1 (7 bases). CDR1 and CDR2 from the germline V gene are SGDLS and YYNGEE. V lost 3 bases to trimming and J lost 0 bases, with 13 bases between them. The CDR3 totals 16 residues. The CDR3 bases are TGTGCCAGCAGCGGGAGGGGGCGCAACTCCTACAATGAGCAGTTCTTC. It translates to CASSGRGRNSYNEQFF.

Only one count was recorded for this clone. The CDR3 DNA sequence: TGTGCCAGCAGCTTAAATCAGGGTGGTAAGGGCGAGCAGTACTTC. It specifies CASSLNQGGKGEQYF. J is TRBJ2-7 and V is TRBV7-3; D may be TRBD1 (5 bases). Germline V gives CDR1 SGHTA, CDR2 FQGTGA. Trimming shortened V by 1 base and J by 6 bases, and 16 bases separated the two germline ends. The CDR3 consists of 15 residues.

This chain uses TRBV27 with TRBJ1-2; no clear D gene. The germline V gene encodes CDR1 MNHEY and CDR2 SMNVEV (reference sequence). The V gene lost 2 bases and the J gene lost 5 bases, with 12 bases spanning the gap. This CDR3 spans 14 amino acids. CDR3 sequence (DNA): TGTGCCAGCAGTTTAGATGCGGGGAGGTATGGCTACACCTTC. This sequence encodes CASSLDAGRYGYTF.

The V call is TRBV27, the J call TRBJ1-5, with 8 nucleotides matching TRBD1. J gave up 6 bases and V 5 bases, and 6 bases lay outside the gene matches. Per germline, CDR1 MNHEY and CDR2 SMNVEV (reference sequence). This CDR3 spans 14 amino acids. The CDR3 region is CASSADREGQPQHF. The DNA for the CDR3 is TGTGCCAGCAGTGCGGACAGGGAAGGTCAGCCCCAGCATTTT.

The J gene is TRBJ1-5, the V gene TRBV7-9; D gene uncertain. V lost 5 bases, J lost 6 bases, and 11 bases lay in between. CDR3 size: 13 residues. Looked up from germline, CDR1 is SEHNR and CDR2 is FQNEAQ (reference sequence). Here the CDR3 DNA reads TGTGCCAGCAGCGTGGAGAGCGGTCAGCCCCAGCATTTT. Amino acid sequence: CASSVESGQPQHF.

The chain joins TRBV5-1 to TRBJ2-7, with D perhaps TRBD1 (5 bases). V was pared by 4 bases and J by 4 bases, with 15 bases between. There are 14 residues in the CDR3. From germline, CDR1 is SGHRS and CDR2 YFSETQ. The DNA for the CDR3 is TGCGCCAGCAGCCACGACAGCACCGCGTACGAGCAGTACTTC. Translated: CASSHDSTAYEQYF.